Below are 31 T cell receptor beta chains sequenced from a single sample in a study of T cells after yellow fever vaccination. In TCRdb, the 5' RACE reads were re-called with MiXCR into one record per CDR3 protein. This sample has about 310,000 distinct CDR3 sequences, with 3.6% found just once. The sequenced sample was PBMCs, obtained on the day of the yellow fever booster vaccination. Source of these receptors: a man between 18 and 35 years old who received the YFV17D yellow fever vaccine.

This chain uses TRBV4-1 with TRBJ1-6; the D is unclear. CDR3 size: 13 residues. CDR1 MGHRA and CDR2 YSYEKL come from the germline V gene. Trimming removed 4 bases from V and 12 bases from J, with 13 bases in between. The CDR3 sequence: CASSRRELKPLHF. The CDR3 nucleotides are TGCGCCAGCAGCCGCCGGGAATTGAAACCCCTCCACTTT.

Ten or more counts support this clonotype. This chain links TRBV7-2 with TRBJ2-1; 8 bases match TRBD2. CDR3 size: 16 residues. Germline lookup yields CDR1 SGHTA and CDR2 FQGNSA. J gave up 7 bases and V 0 bases, and 8 bases lay outside the gene matches. The CDR3 DNA reads as TGTGCCAGCAGCTTAGCGGTCGGGGGGGCCTGGAATGAGCAGTTCTTC. Protein: CASSLAVGGAWNEQFF.

This clonotype was observed many times. The genes are TRBV7-2 and TRBJ2-5, with D perhaps being TRBD1 or TRBD2 (5 bases each). Germline values: CDR1 SGHTA, CDR2 FQGNSA. The CDR3 extends over 13 amino acids. V lost 3 bases and J lost 6, with 11 bases in between. CDR3 nucleotide sequence: TGTGCCAGCAGCTTGAGGGGCGAAAAGACCCAGTACTTC. Its translation is CASSLRGEKTQYF.

This clonotype was observed a handful of times. The J gene is TRBJ2-5, the V gene TRBV7-2; TRBD2 aligns across 7 bases. This CDR3 has 13 amino acids. Germline V gene lookup returns CDR1 SGHTA and CDR2 FQGNSA. V lost 5 bases and J lost 9; bases outside the gene matches: 9. As DNA, the CDR3 is TGTGCCAGCAGCCCCCATTTGGGAGGGGCCCAGTACTTC. Encoded protein: CASSPHLGGAQYF.

This clonotype came up a few times. The chain is built from TRBV7-3 and TRBJ2-3, with D unclear. The germline V gene encodes CDR1 SGHTA and CDR2 FQGTGA. The germline V and J ends were trimmed by 0 bases and 5 bases, with 15 bases remaining between them. The CDR3 is made up of 16 amino acids. CDR3 nucleotide sequence: TGTGCCAGCAGCTTAACGCCGACTGGAGTGGTAGATACGCAGTATTTT. Translated, it gives CASSLTPTGVVDTQYF.

This clonotype was detected many times. CDR3: CASSRGGGYGYTF. The CDR3, as DNA: TGTGCCAGCAGCCGCGGAGGCGGCTATGGCTACACCTTC. The V gene is TRBV7-9, the J gene TRBJ1-2; no clear D gene. V was pared by 5 bases and J by 4 bases, with 11 bases between. The CDR3 consists of 13 residues. The germline V gene has CDR1 SEHNR and CDR2 FQNEAQ (reference sequence).

This clonotype has just a few counts. V and J are TRBV6-1 and TRBJ2-1; D unresolved. The germline V gene has CDR1 MNHNS and CDR2 SASEGT. The CDR3 has 13 amino acids. V was cut by 5 bases and J by 5 bases, with 10 bases left in between. The CDR3 loop is CASSPQPHNEQFF. Here the CDR3 DNA reads TGTGCCAGCAGTCCCCAACCTCACAATGAGCAGTTCTTC.

This clonotype was counted many times. The CDR3 loop is CASSLRGDEETQYF. The CDR3, as DNA: TGTGCCAGCAGCTTACGGGGAGATGAAGAGACCCAGTACTTC. This chain links TRBV7-2 with TRBJ2-5, with a tentative D call TRBD2 (5 bases). The CDR3 consists of 14 residues. CDR1 is SGHTA, CDR2 FQGNSA, per germline. The ends were cut back, 2 bases at V and 3 bases at J, with 10 bases in the middle. Filled out from reference TRBV7-2 and TRBJ2-5, the complete variable domain reads GAGVSQSPSNKVTEKGKDVELRCDPISGHTALYWYRQSLGQGLEFLIYFQGNSAPDKSGLPSDRFSAERTGGSVSTLTIQRTQQEDSAVYLCASSLRGDEETQYFGPGTRLLVL.

This clonotype has ten or more counts. This chain connects TRBV4-1 to TRBJ1-3, with D unresolved. The germline V gene has CDR1 MGHRA and CDR2 YSYEKL. V lost 7 bases and J 2 bases, leaving 6 bases between the germline ends. The CDR3 sequence is 12 residues long. The CDR3 spells CASNEPGNTIYF. CDR3 nucleotide sequence: TGCGCCAGCAATGAACCTGGAAACACCATATATTTT.

The chain recombines TRBV11-1 with TRBJ2-2; D is unresolved. Germline V lookup: CDR1 SGHAT, CDR2 FQDESV (reference sequence). This CDR3 region has 14 residues. V was trimmed by 3 bases and J by 4 bases, leaving 9 bases between them. CDR3 nucleotides: TGTGCCAGCAGCTTGTGGGCCACCACCGGGGAGCTGTTTTTT. Protein product: CASSLWATTGELFF.

This clonotype was seen a few times. The J gene is TRBJ1-1, the V gene TRBV7-9; weak D call: TRBD1 (6 bases). Germline V gives CDR1 SEHNR, CDR2 FQNEAQ (reference sequence). The ends were cut back, 7 bases at V and 4 bases at J, with 16 bases in the middle. The CDR3 runs to 14 residues. The CDR3 protein is CASNSLRGGTEAFF. The CDR3 nucleotides are TGTGCCAGCAATAGTCTCAGGGGAGGCACTGAAGCTTTCTTT. Supplemented by reference TRBV7-9 and TRBJ1-1, the full variable domain reads DTGVSQNPRHKITKRGQNVTFRCDPISEHNRLYWYRQTLGQGPEFLTYFQNEAQLEKSRLLSDRFSAERPKGSFSTLEIQRTEQGDSAMYLCASNSLRGGTEAFFGQGTRLTVV.

V usage is TRBV7-9 and J usage is TRBJ2-3; 12 nucleotides match TRBD2. Per the germline V gene, CDR1 is SEHNR and CDR2 is FQNEAQ (reference sequence). The V gene end was trimmed by 1 base and the J gene end by 1 base; junction bases not matched to a gene: 3. The CDR3 extends over 17 amino acids. The CDR3 is CASSLGLAGARTDTQYF. The CDR3 nucleotides read TGTGCCAGCAGCTTAGGACTAGCGGGGGCTCGCACAGATACGCAGTATTTT.

This clonotype was recorded at least ten times. The rearrangement links TRBV6-5 to TRBJ2-7; a weak D match, TRBD2 (5 bases). Trimming took off 6 bases at V and 4 bases at J, with 19 bases between the two ends. The CDR3 is 15 residues long. Per germline, CDR1 MNHEY and CDR2 SVGAGI. The chain's CDR3 is CASRLRAGQGYEQYV. CDR3 nucleotides: TGTGCCAGCAGGTTGCGGGCAGGCCAAGGGTACGAGCAGTACGTC.

This clonotype was seen many times. The rearrangement links TRBV12-3 or TRBV12-4 to TRBJ2-3; 8 bases agree with TRBD2. V shed 3 bases and J 1 base; nucleotides not matched to a gene: 6. The CDR3 has 16 residues. DNA of the CDR3: TGTGCCAGCAGTTTTCCGCGGGGGGCCCGCACAGATACGCAGTATTTT. Its protein product is CASSFPRGARTDTQYF.

This clonotype has a count of ten or more. V and J are TRBV4-2 and TRBJ1-2, with D hard to call. Trimming removed 1 base from V and 5 bases from J, with 11 bases in between. The CDR3 consists of 14 residues. The germline V gene has CDR1 LGHNA and CDR2 YNFKEQ. Here the CDR3 reads CASSQGTLGYGYTF. The DNA for the CDR3 is TGTGCCAGCAGCCAAGGGACTCTGGGATATGGCTACACCTTC.

This clonotype was counted many times. The gene calls are TRBV7-2 and TRBJ2-3, with unresolved D. The CDR3 length is 17 residues. Germline-derived CDR1 and CDR2 are SGHTA and FQGNSA. With 0 bases removed from V and 11 bases from J, the gap between germline ends came to 24 bases. The CDR3 spells CASSLAPLRSIPDVQYF. CDR3 DNA sequence: TGTGCCAGCAGCTTAGCCCCGTTGCGGAGTATTCCCGATGTGCAGTATTTT.

This clonotype was recorded many times. V usage is TRBV29-1 and J usage is TRBJ2-3; D might be TRBD1 or TRBD2, each matching 6 bases. In germline, CDR1 is SQVTM, CDR2 ANQGSEA. This CDR3 has 14 residues. The ends were cut back, 4 bases at V and 3 bases at J, with 14 bases in the middle. In DNA, the CDR3 is TGCAGCGTTGCAATGAGGGGGGAAACAGATACGCAGTATTTT. It encodes CSVAMRGETDTQYF.

This clonotype was observed many times. The genes are TRBV7-2 and TRBJ2-2; D is ambiguous. CDR1 SGHTA and CDR2 FQGNSA come from the germline V gene. The V and J ends lost 5 bases and 2 bases respectively, with 12 bases between them. The CDR3 runs 15 residues. In DNA, the CDR3 is TGTGCCAGCAGCCCGGCGACTGTCAACACCGGGGAGCTGTTTTTT. Protein: CASSPATVNTGELFF.

This clonotype has ten or more counts. The chain links TRBV9 to TRBJ2-6; D is possibly TRBD1 (6 bases). The length of the CDR3 is 15 residues. Germline values: CDR1 SGDLS, CDR2 YYNGEE. The V and J ends lost 2 bases and 2 bases respectively, with 8 bases between them. The CDR3, as DNA: TGTGCCAGCAGCGTCACAGGGACTGGGGCCAACGTCCTGACTTTC. Amino acids: CASSVTGTGANVLTF.

This chain connects TRBV11-2 to TRBJ1-2, with 9 bases matching TRBD1. From germline, CDR1 is SGHAT and CDR2 FQNNGV. The CDR3 contains 22 residues. The V and J ends lost 0 bases and 7 bases, in that order; junction bases with no gene match: 27. As DNA, the CDR3 is TGTGCCAGCAGCTTAGATATGTTCTCTACTTCCCTGTGGCGGACAGGGGACGGTGGCTACACCTTC. Its translation is CASSLDMFSTSLWRTGDGGYTF. The full variable domain, its missing parts supplied by reference TRBV11-2 and TRBJ1-2, is EAGVAQSPRYKIIEKRQSVAFWCNPISGHATLYWYQQILGQGPKLLIQFQNNGVVDDSQLPKDRFSAERLKGVDSTLKIQPAKLEDSAVYLCASSLDMFSTSLWRTGDGGYTFGSGTRLTVV.

The chain links TRBV11-2 to TRBJ2-1, with D uncertain. The ends were cut back, 6 bases at V and 6 bases at J, with 15 bases in the middle. This CDR3 contains 14 residues. In germline, CDR1 is SGHAT, CDR2 FQNNGV. The CDR3 loop is CASSLPYSPNEQFF. The CDR3 DNA sequence: TGTGCCAGCAGTCTTCCCTACTCCCCCAATGAGCAGTTCTTC. The variable domain in full, with the rest retrieved from reference TRBV11-2 and TRBJ2-1, is EAGVAQSPRYKIIEKRQSVAFWCNPISGHATLYWYQQILGQGPKLLIQFQNNGVVDDSQLPKDRFSAERLKGVDSTLKIQPAKLEDSAVYLCASSLPYSPNEQFFGPGTRLTVL.

This chain uses TRBV6-5 with TRBJ2-1; D is unresolved. The CDR3 extends over 13 amino acids. The germline CDR1 and CDR2 sequences are MNHEY and SVGAGI. V was pared by 6 bases and J by 10 bases, with 16 bases between. The CDR3 coding sequence is TGTGCCAGCAGCCCTCGAAAGGACCGCGAGCAGTTCTTC. Translating gives CASSPRKDREQFF.

The chain employs TRBV7-8 and TRBJ1-2; 9 bases match TRBD1. Per the germline V gene, CDR1 is SGHVS and CDR2 is FQNEAQ. CDR3 length: 14 amino acids. V dropped 5 bases and J dropped 6; count of bases not matched to a gene: 7. CDR3 bases: TGTGCCAGCAGCAACCGATGGACAGGGGATGGCTACACCTTC. Translation gives CASSNRWTGDGYTF.

A note on this clonotype: A much larger clone differs by one base, so this may be a read error. V is TRBV4-3 and J is TRBJ2-5; perhaps TRBD2 as D (6 bases). CDR1 is LGHNA, CDR2 YSLEER, per germline. The CDR3 runs to 14 residues. Between the trimmed V and J ends, which lost 1 base and 5 bases, there was a span of 11 bases. The CDR3 is CASSQAWREETQYF. The CDR3 nucleotides read TGCGCCAGCAGCCAAGCGTGGAGGGAGGAGACCCAGTACTTC.

At least ten counts were recorded for this clonotype. V and J are TRBV10-3 and TRBJ1-1; 7 bases line up with TRBD1. Unmatched junction bases numbered 9, after V lost 4 bases and J lost 7 bases. The CDR3 runs 14 residues. Germline CDR1 ENHRY, CDR2 SYGVKD. Written as DNA, the CDR3 is TGTGCCATCAGTGCCTCGTCCAGGGGGTTTGAAGCTTTCTTT. It codes for CAISASSRGFEAFF.

This clonotype has a count of ten or more. The V and J genes are TRBV4-1 and TRBJ2-3; perhaps TRBD2 as D (6 bases). V lost 0 bases and J 6 bases, leaving 16 bases between the germline ends. This CDR3 contains 16 residues. Germline lookup yields CDR1 MGHRA and CDR2 YSYEKL. The CDR3 loop reads CASSQDGLGGMDTQYF. CDR3 DNA sequence: TGCGCCAGCAGCCAAGATGGGCTAGGCGGGATGGATACGCAGTATTTT.

This clonotype was counted only a few times. The chain recombines TRBV29-1 with TRBJ2-3; 11 bases are a match to TRBD1. J lost 2 bases, V lost 8 bases, and 9 bases had no gene match. There are 15 residues in the CDR3. Germline V CDR1 and CDR2: SQVTM, ANQGSEA. The CDR3 loop reads CSSGTGGGFTDTQYF. The DNA for the CDR3 is TGCAGCTCCGGGACAGGGGGGGGGTTCACAGATACGCAGTATTTT.

This clonotype has a count of ten or more. This rearrangement joins TRBV5-1 to TRBJ1-1; perhaps TRBD1 as D (6 bases). The CDR3 runs to 13 residues. Trimming stripped 6 bases from V and 5 bases from J, with 14 bases between. CDR1 is SGHRS, CDR2 YFSETQ, per germline. CDR3 in amino acids: CASNTDSATEAFF. The CDR3 region has the DNA TGCGCCAGCAATACGGACAGCGCAACTGAAGCTTTCTTT. Looking up the rest from reference TRBV5-1 and TRBJ1-1 gives the full variable domain: KAGVTQTPRYLIKTRGQQVTLSCSPISGHRSVSWYQQTPGQGLQFLFEYFSETQRNKGNFPGRFSGRQFSNSRSEMNVSTLELGDSALYLCASNTDSATEAFFGQGTRLTVV.

This clonotype was found a few times. The V call is TRBV20-1, the J call TRBJ2-7, with 9 bases identical to TRBD2. The CDR3 extends over 15 amino acids. CDR1 is DFQATT, CDR2 SNEGSKA, per germline (reference sequence). V trimming: 5 bases; J trimming: 3 bases; junction bases outside the gene matches: 11. This chain's CDR3 is CSAPAIAGAYYEQYF. The CDR3 nucleotides are TGCAGTGCTCCGGCTATAGCGGGGGCATACTACGAGCAGTACTTC.

This clonotype turned up a few times. The chain links TRBV12-3 or TRBV12-4 to TRBJ1-6, with D possibly matching TRBD1 (5 bases). The V gene lost 3 bases and the J gene lost 7 bases, with 22 bases spanning the gap. The CDR3 is 18 amino acids. The chain's CDR3 is CASSFRKGSTERNSPLHF. The CDR3, as DNA: TGTGCCAGCAGTTTCAGGAAGGGGAGCACTGAAAGGAATTCACCCCTCCACTTT.

This clonotype was counted ten times or more. The chain combines TRBV6-2 or TRBV6-3 with TRBJ2-3; a possible D gene is TRBD2 (6 bases). This CDR3 contains 15 residues. V lost 5 bases to trimming and J lost 2 bases, with 14 bases between them. Per the germline V gene, CDR1 is MNHEY and CDR2 is SVGEGT. The CDR3 DNA follows: TGTGCCAGCAGTCCCGGGAGAGTGGTCACAGATACGCAGTATTTT. It yields the protein CASSPGRVVTDTQYF.